These T cell receptor beta chains were read from a single sample in a study of CD8 T cells in Susac syndrome. TCRdb processed the immunoSEQ multiplex PCR reads anew with MiXCR; each CDR3 protein has one entry. The sample lists more than 150,000 distinct CDR3 sequences, just under 97% seen once, with about 0.15% in the top ten. The sample was CD8+ T cells from PBMCs. The receptors stem from a human donor with multiple sclerosis. Each CDR3 is given with its conserved first and last residue. D genes are given only for firm matches. The size of a clone is reported for some rows only, either as once, few or many, or as a class for expanded clones.

D: TRBD1; size: NA; J: TRBJ2-1; V: TRBV6-5; length: 15; CDR3: CASSWGTGEFNEQFF; DNA: TGTGCCAGCAGTTGGGGGACAGGAGAGTTCAATGAGCAGTTCTTC
D: NA; size: NA; J: TRBJ2-1; V: TRBV20-1; length: 14; CDR3: CSARDLRTYNEQFF; DNA: TGCAGTGCTAGAGATCTTCGGACCTACAATGAGCAGTTCTTC
D: TRBD1; size: NA; J: TRBJ2-5; V: TRBV27; length: 14; CDR3: CASSIGQGSETQYF; DNA: TGTGCCAGCAGTATCGGACAGGGAAGTGAGACCCAGTACTTC
D: TRBD2; size: NA; J: TRBJ2-3; V: TRBV20-1; length: 16; CDR3: CSARDFAGVRTDTQYF; DNA: TGCAGTGCTAGAGATTTCGCGGGGGTGAGGACAGATACGCAGTATTTT
D: NA; size: few; J: TRBJ1-1; V: TRBV30; length: 14; CDR3: CAWSVQGANTEAFF; DNA: TGTGCCTGGAGTGTACAAGGAGCGAACACTGAAGCTTTCTTT
D: NA; size: NA; J: TRBJ1-2; V: TRBV9; length: 13; CDR3: CASSLGEIYGYTF; DNA: TGTGCCAGCAGCTTGGGAGAAATCTATGGCTACACCTTC
D: TRBD2; size: NA; J: TRBJ2-3; V: TRBV12-3/TRBV12-4; length: 15; CDR3: CASSLKAGGTDTQYF; DNA: TGTGCCAGCAGTTTGAAGGCGGGGGGCACAGATACGCAGTATTTT
D: TRBD2; size: NA; J: TRBJ2-3; V: TRBV2; length: 18; CDR3: CASSDVKSGGVTTDTQYF; DNA: TGTGCCAGCAGTGATGTCAAAAGCGGGGGGGTAACTACAGATACGCAGTATTTT
D: NA; size: NA; J: TRBJ1-5; V: TRBV27; length: 15; CDR3: CASSDHHRDHQPQHF; DNA: TGTGCCAGCAGTGACCACCACAGGGATCACCAGCCCCAGCATTTT
D: TRBD1; size: NA; J: TRBJ2-7; V: TRBV5-6; length: 16; CDR3: CASSFDAGTAGGEQYF; DNA: TGTGCCAGCAGCTTCGACGCCGGGACAGCCGGCGGCGAGCAGTACTTC
D: NA; size: NA; J: TRBJ2-1; V: TRBV29-1; length: 14; CDR3: CSVELTVSYNEQFF; DNA: TGCAGCGTTGAGCTTACCGTCTCCTACAATGAGCAGTTCTTC
D: NA; size: NA; J: TRBJ2-1; V: TRBV20-1; length: 13; CDR3: CSASQGRGHEQFF; DNA: TGCAGTGCTTCACAGGGTAGGGGCCATGAGCAGTTCTTC
D: TRBD1; size: NA; J: TRBJ2-1; V: TRBV7-9; length: 14; CDR3: CASSLATGDNEQFF; DNA: TGTGCCAGCAGCTTAGCCACAGGGGACAATGAGCAGTTCTTC
D: NA; size: NA; J: TRBJ2-2; V: TRBV13; length: 15; CDR3: CASSPGADWTGELFF; DNA: TGTGCCAGCAGCCCCGGGGCCGACTGGACCGGGGAGCTGTTTTTT
D: NA; size: once; J: TRBJ1-2; V: TRBV7-9; length: 13; CDR3: CASSPQDNYGYTF; DNA: TGTGCCAGCAGCCCCCAGGACAACTATGGCTACACCTTC
D: NA; size: NA; J: TRBJ2-1; V: TRBV30; length: 14; CDR3: CAWALWDVDHEQFF; DNA: TGTGCCTGGGCCTTATGGGACGTCGACCATGAGCAGTTCTTC
D: NA; size: NA; J: TRBJ2-1; V: TRBV29-1; length: 14; CDR3: CSVAWGVDYNEQFF; DNA: TGCAGCGTTGCGTGGGGGGTGGACTACAATGAGCAGTTCTTC
D: NA; size: NA; J: TRBJ1-2; V: TRBV13; length: 13; CDR3: CASSLNELYGYTF; DNA: TGTGCCAGCAGCTTAAACGAGCTCTATGGCTACACCTTC
D: TRBD1; size: NA; J: TRBJ2-5; V: TRBV29-1; length: 13; CDR3: CSVAQGAGETQYF; DNA: TGCAGCGTTGCCCAGGGGGCAGGAGAGACCCAGTACTTC
D: TRBD2; size: NA; J: TRBJ2-7; V: TRBV7-9; length: 15; CDR3: CASSKPSGESYEQYF; DNA: TGTGCCAGCAGCAAACCTAGCGGGGAGAGCTACGAGCAGTACTTC
D: NA; size: NA; J: TRBJ1-5; V: TRBV3-1; length: 17; CDR3: CASSQYTGVYSNQPQHF; DNA: TGTGCCAGCAGCCAATACACAGGTGTATATAGCAATCAGCCCCAGCATTTT
D: NA; size: NA; J: TRBJ1-2; V: TRBV27; length: 15; CDR3: CASSLSRGDGYGYTF; DNA: TGTGCCAGCAGTTTATCGAGGGGTGATGGCTATGGCTACACCTTC
D: TRBD1; size: NA; J: TRBJ2-7; V: TRBV2; length: 15; CDR3: CASSEAAGGNYEQYF; DNA: TGTGCCAGCAGTGAAGCTGCAGGGGGTAACTACGAGCAGTACTTC
D: TRBD1; size: NA; J: TRBJ2-1; V: TRBV20-1; length: 16; CDR3: CSAEKLRTGVGNEQFF; DNA: TGCAGTGCTGAGAAACTCAGGACAGGGGTAGGCAATGAGCAGTTCTTC
D: NA; size: NA; J: TRBJ1-1; V: TRBV20-1; length: 14; CDR3: CSARVPGTGTEAFF; DNA: TGCAGTGCTAGAGTGCCCGGGACGGGCACTGAAGCTTTCTTT
D: NA; size: NA; J: TRBJ1-2; V: TRBV30; length: 13; CDR3: CAWSVGVYYGYTF; DNA: TGTGCCTGGAGTGTAGGAGTGTACTATGGCTACACCTTC
D: NA; size: NA; J: TRBJ2-7; V: TRBV12-3/TRBV12-4; length: 13; CDR3: CASSSGGSYEQYF; DNA: TGTGCCAGCAGTTCTGGCGGCTCCTACGAGCAGTACTTC
D: TRBD1; size: NA; J: TRBJ1-4; V: TRBV6-6; length: 16; CDR3: CASSYRQGQGNEKLFF; DNA: TGTGCCAGCAGTTACAGGCAGGGACAGGGCAATGAAAAACTGTTTTTT
D: NA; size: NA; J: TRBJ2-3; V: TRBV6-5; length: 14; CDR3: CASTSGGRPDTQYF; DNA: TGTGCCAGCACCTCAGGGGGGCGGCCAGATACGCAGTATTTT
D: TRBD1; size: NA; J: TRBJ2-1; V: TRBV29-1; length: 13; CDR3: CSVGTGLGNEQFF; DNA: TGCAGCGTTGGGACAGGGCTGGGCAATGAGCAGTTCTTC
D: TRBD2; size: NA; J: TRBJ2-5; V: TRBV30; length: 14; CDR3: CAQRLAGLQETQYF; DNA: TGTGCCCAGCGGCTAGCGGGGCTCCAAGAGACCCAGTACTTC
D: NA; size: few; J: TRBJ2-7; V: TRBV2; length: 11; CDR3: CATGVSYEQYF; DNA: TGTGCCACCGGGGTTTCTTACGAGCAGTACTTC
D: NA; size: once; J: TRBJ2-1; V: TRBV25-1; length: 14; CDR3: CASSDPRQVNEQFF; DNA: TGTGCCAGCAGTGACCCCCGACAGGTCAATGAGCAGTTCTTC
D: NA; size: NA; J: TRBJ1-2; V: TRBV16; length: 13; CDR3: CASSPGASRGYTF; DNA: TGTGCCAGCAGCCCCGGGGCCAGCCGCGGCTACACCTTC